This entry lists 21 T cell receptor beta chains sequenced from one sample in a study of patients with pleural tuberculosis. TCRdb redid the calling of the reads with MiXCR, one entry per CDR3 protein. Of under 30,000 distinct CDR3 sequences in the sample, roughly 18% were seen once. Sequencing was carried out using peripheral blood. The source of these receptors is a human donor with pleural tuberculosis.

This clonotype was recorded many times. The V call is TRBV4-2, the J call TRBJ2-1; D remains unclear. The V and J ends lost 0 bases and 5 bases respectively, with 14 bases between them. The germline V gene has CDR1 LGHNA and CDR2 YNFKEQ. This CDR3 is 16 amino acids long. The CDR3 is CASSQETSAANNEQFF. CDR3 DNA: TGTGCCAGCAGCCAAGAGACGTCGGCTGCCAACAATGAGCAGTTCTTC.

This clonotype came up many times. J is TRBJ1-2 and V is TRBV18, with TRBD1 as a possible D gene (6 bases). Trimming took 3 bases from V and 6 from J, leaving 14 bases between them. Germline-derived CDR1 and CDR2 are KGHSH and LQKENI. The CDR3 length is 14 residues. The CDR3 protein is CASSPGGQGDGYTF. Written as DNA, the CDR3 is TGTGCCAGCTCACCGGGGGGGCAGGGCGATGGCTACACCTTC. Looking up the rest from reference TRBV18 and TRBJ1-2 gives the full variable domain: NAGVMQNPRHLVRRRGQEARLRCSPMKGHSHVYWYRQLPEEGLKFMVYLQKENIIDESGMPKERFSAEFPKEGPSILRIQQVVRGDSAAYFCASSPGGQGDGYTFGSGTRLTVV.

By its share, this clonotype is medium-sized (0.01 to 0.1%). CDR3 DNA: TGTGCCAGCAGTTTAGCCGGGACAGGGGCCTACGAGCAGTACTTC. Its translation: CASSLAGTGAYEQYF. V and J are TRBV27 and TRBJ2-7, with 10 bases lining up with TRBD1. CDR1 is MNHEY and CDR2 is SMNVEV in the germline V gene (reference sequence). This CDR3 is built from 15 residues. With V trimmed by 2 bases and J by 2 bases, 3 bases remained unmatched.

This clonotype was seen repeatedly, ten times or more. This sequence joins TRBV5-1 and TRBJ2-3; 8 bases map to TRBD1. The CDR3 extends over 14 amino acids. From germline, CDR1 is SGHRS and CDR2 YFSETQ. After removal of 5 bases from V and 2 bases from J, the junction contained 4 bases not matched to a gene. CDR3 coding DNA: TGCGCCAGCAGGCCGACAGGGGTCACAGATACGCAGTATTTT. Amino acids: CASRPTGVTDTQYF.

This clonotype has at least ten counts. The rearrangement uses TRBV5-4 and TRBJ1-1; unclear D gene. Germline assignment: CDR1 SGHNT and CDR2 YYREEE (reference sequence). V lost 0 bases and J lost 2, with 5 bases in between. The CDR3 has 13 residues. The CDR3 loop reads CASSLGENTEAFF. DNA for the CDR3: TGTGCCAGCAGCTTGGGGGAAAACACTGAAGCTTTCTTT.

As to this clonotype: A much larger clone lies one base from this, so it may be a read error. CDR3 protein: CATMGPLVGEQYF. As DNA, the CDR3 is TGTGCCACTATGGGACCGCTAGTTGGGGAGCAGTACTTC. J is TRBJ2-7 and V is TRBV19; perhaps D is TRBD1 or TRBD2 (5 bases each). V was pared by 10 bases and J by 7 bases, with 20 bases between. CDR1 LNHDA and CDR2 SQIVND come from the germline V gene (reference sequence). There are 13 residues in the CDR3.

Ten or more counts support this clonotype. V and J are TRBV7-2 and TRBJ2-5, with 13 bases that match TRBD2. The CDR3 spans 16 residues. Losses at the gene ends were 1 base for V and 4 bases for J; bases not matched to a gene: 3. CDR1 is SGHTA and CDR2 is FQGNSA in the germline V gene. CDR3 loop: CASSLGTSGRIETQYF. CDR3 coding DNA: TGTGCCAGCAGCTTAGGGACTAGCGGGAGAATAGAGACCCAGTACTTC.

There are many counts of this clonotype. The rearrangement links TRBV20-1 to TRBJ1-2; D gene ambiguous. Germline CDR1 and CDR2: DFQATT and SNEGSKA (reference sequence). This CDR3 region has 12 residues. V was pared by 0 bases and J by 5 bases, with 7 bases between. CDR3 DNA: TGCAGTGCTAGAGATCAGGTGTATGGCTACACCTTC. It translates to CSARDQVYGYTF.

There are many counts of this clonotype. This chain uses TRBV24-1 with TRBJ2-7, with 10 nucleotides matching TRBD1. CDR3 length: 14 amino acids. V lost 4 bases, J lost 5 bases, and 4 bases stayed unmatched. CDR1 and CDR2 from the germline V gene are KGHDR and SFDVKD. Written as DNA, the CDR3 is TGTGCCACCAGTGAGGGACAGGGGATGAACGAGCAGTACTTC. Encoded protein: CATSEGQGMNEQYF.

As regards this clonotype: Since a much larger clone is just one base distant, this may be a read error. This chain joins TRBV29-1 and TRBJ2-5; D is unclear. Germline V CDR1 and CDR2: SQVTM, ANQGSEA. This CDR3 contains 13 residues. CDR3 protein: CSVSPVLQETQCF. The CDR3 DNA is TGCAGCGTTTCACCAGTCCTTCAAGAGACCCAGTGCTTC.

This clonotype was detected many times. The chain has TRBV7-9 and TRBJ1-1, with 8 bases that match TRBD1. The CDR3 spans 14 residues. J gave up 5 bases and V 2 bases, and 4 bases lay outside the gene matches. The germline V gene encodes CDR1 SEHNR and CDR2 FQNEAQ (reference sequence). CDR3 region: CASSLSTGATEAFF. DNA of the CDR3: TGTGCCAGCAGCTTATCGACAGGGGCGACTGAAGCTTTCTTT. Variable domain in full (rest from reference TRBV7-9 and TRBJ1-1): DTGVSQNPRHKITKRGQNVTFRCDPISEHNRLYWYRQTLGQGPEFLTYFQNEAQLEKSRLLSDRFSAERPKGSFSTLEIQRTEQGDSAMYLCASSLSTGATEAFFGQGTRLTVV.

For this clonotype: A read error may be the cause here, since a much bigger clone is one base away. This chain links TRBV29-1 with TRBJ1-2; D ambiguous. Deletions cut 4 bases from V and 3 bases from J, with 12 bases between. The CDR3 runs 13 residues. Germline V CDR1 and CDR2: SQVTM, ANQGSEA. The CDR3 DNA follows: TGCAGCGTTGGAGACATCTTTGACTATGGCTACACCTTC. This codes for CSVGDIFDYGYTF.

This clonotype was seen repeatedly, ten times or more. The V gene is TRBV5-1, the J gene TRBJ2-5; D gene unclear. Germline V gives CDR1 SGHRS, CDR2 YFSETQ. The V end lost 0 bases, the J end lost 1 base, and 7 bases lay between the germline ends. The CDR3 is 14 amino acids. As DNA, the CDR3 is TGCGCCAGCAGCTTGGGGCTTCCCCAAGAGACCCAGTACTTC. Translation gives CASSLGLPQETQYF. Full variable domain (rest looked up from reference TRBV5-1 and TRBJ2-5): KAGVTQTPRYLIKTRGQQVTLSCSPISGHRSVSWYQQTPGQGLQFLFEYFSETQRNKGNFPGRFSGRQFSNSRSEMNVSTLELGDSALYLCASSLGLPQETQYFGPGTRLLVL.

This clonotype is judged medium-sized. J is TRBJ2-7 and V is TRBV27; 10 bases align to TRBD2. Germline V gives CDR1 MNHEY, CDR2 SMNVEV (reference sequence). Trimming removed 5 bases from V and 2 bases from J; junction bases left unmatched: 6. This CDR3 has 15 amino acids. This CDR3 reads CASSDQAGGPYEQYF. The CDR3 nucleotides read TGTGCCAGCAGTGACCAAGCGGGAGGGCCCTACGAGCAGTACTTC.

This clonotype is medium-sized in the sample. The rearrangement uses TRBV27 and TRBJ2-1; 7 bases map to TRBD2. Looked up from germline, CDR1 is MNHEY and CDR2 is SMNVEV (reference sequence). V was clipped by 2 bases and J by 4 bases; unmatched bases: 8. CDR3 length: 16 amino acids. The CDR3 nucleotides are TGTGCCAGCAGTTTAAATGGGGGACTACTTTACAATGAGCAGTTCTTC. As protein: CASSLNGGLLYNEQFF.

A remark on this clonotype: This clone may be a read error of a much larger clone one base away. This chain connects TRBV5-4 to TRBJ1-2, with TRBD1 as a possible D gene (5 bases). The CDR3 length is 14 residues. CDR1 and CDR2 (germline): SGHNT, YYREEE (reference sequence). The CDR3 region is CASSLEGRNYGYPF. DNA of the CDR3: TGTGCCAGCAGCTTAGAGGGACGGAACTATGGCTACCCCTTC.

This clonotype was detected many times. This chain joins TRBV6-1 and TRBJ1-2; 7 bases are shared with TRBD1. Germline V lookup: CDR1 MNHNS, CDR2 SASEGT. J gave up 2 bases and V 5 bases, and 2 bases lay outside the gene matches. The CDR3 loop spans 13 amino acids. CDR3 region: CASSLDRNYGYTF. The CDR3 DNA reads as TGTGCCAGCAGTTTGGACAGGAACTATGGCTACACCTTC.

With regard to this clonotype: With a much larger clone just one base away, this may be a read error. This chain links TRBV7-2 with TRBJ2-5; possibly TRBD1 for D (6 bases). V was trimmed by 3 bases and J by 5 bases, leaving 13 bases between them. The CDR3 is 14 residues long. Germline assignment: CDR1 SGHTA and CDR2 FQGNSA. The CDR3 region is CTSSFIQGRETQYF. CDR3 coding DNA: TGTACCAGCAGCTTCATCCAGGGGCGGGAGACCCAGTACTTC.

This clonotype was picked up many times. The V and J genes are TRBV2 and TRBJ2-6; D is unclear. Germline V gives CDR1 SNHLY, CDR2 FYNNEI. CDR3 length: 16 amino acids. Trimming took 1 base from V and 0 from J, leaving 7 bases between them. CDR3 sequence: CASSEVESSGANVLTF. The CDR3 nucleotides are TGTGCCAGCAGTGAAGTGGAGTCCTCTGGGGCCAACGTCCTGACTTTC. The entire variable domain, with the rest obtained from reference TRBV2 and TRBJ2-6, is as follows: EPEVTQTPSHQVTQMGQEVILRCVPISNHLYFYWYRQILGQKVEFLVSFYNNEISEKSEIFDDQFSVERPDGSNFTLKIRSTKLEDSAMYFCASSEVESSGANVLTFGAGSRLTVL.

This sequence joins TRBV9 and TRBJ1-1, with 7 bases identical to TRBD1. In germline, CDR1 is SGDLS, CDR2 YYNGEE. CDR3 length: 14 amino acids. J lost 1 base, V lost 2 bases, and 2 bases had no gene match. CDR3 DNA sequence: TGTGCCAGCAGCGTGACAGGGACGAACACTGAAGCTTTCTTT. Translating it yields CASSVTGTNTEAFF.

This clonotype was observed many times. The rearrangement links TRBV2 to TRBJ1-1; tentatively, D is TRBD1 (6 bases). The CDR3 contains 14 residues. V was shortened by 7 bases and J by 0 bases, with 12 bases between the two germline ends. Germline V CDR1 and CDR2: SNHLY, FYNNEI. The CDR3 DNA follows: TGTGCCAGCAAGAGGACAGAGGTGAACACTGAAGCTTTCTTT. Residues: CASKRTEVNTEAFF.